A single sample gave rise to the 6 T cell receptor beta chains below, sequenced in a study of cytomegalovirus exposure and HLA in healthy donors. Generated by immunoSEQ multiplex PCR, the TCRdb table keeps only in-frame clones and is missing some. The sample has about 280,000 clones, approximately 88% seen once. The sample was PBMCs. The receptors come from a woman aged 18-30 years in good health and CMV-seronegative.

The CDR3 loop reads CASRTIGVEAFF. For the CDR3, the DNA is TGTGCCAGCAGAACTATCGGAGTTGAAGCTTTCTTT. J is TRBJ1-1 and V is TRBV27; no clear D gene. There are 12 residues in the CDR3. In germline, CDR1 is MNHEY, CDR2 SMNVEV (reference sequence). Trimming removed 6 bases at V and 7 bases at J, with 12 bases between.

This clone was observed once. V is TRBV30 and J is TRBJ1-1, with D perhaps TRBD1 (5 bases). Germline V gene sequence: CDR1 GTSNPN, CDR2 SVGIG (reference sequence). Trimming pared 3 bases from V and 4 bases from J, leaving 18 bases between. The CDR3 is 15 amino acids. The CDR3 protein is CAWSGRGDWGTEAFF. The CDR3 DNA sequence: TGTGCCTGGAGCGGGAGAGGGGACTGGGGCACTGAAGCTTTCTTT.

The CDR3: CASSAVPLGELFF. The CDR3 region has the DNA TGTGCCAGCAGCGCCGTCCCTTTAGGGGAGCTGTTTTTT. V and J are TRBV9 and TRBJ2-2; D uncertain. Germline V gives CDR1 SGDLS, CDR2 YYNGEE. The CDR3 contains 13 residues. Trimming pared 3 bases from V and 8 bases from J, leaving 11 bases between.

The rearrangement joins TRBV2 to TRBJ2-1, with 12 bases fitting TRBD2. CDR3 length: 16 residues. Germline loops: CDR1 SNHLY, CDR2 FYNNEI. J gave up 0 bases and V 6 bases, and 3 bases lay outside the gene matches. CDR3 coding DNA: TGTGCCAGCAGGACGACTAGCGGGAGCTCCTACAATGAGCAGTTCTTC. Translating it yields CASRTTSGSSYNEQFF.

This rearrangement joins TRBV27 to TRBJ2-1; TRBD2 agrees at 16 bases. The V and J ends lost 8 bases and 9 bases, in that order; junction bases with no gene match: 7. The V gene's germline CDR1 is MNHEY and CDR2 SMNVEV (reference sequence). The CDR3 loop spans 15 amino acids. In DNA, the CDR3 is TGTGCCAGCGGATACGGGACTAGCGGGAGGGGTGAGCAGTTCTTC. Translation: CASGYGTSGRGEQFF.

The chain joins TRBV6-5 to TRBJ2-3; D may be TRBD1 (5 bases). The CDR3 covers 15 residues. From germline, CDR1 is MNHEY and CDR2 SVGAGI. Trimming pared 0 bases from V and 0 bases from J, leaving 7 bases between. The CDR3 coding sequence is TGTGCCAGCAGTTACTCGAAGGGGAGCACAGATACGCAGTATTTT. Translated, it gives CASSYSKGSTDTQYF.